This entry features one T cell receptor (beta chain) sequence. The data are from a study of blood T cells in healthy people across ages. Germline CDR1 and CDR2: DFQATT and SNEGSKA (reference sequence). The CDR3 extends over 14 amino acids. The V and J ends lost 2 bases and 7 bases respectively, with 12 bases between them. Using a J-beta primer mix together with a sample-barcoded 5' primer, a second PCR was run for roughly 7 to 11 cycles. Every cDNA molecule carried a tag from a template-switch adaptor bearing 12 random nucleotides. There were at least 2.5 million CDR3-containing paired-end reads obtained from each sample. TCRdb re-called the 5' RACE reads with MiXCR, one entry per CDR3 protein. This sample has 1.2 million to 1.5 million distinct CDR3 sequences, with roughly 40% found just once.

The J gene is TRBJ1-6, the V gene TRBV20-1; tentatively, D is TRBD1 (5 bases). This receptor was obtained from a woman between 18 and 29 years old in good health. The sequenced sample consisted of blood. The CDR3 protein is CSARQGEGNSPLHF. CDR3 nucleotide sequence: TGCAGTGCTAGACAGGGAGAGGGAAATTCACCCCTCCACTTT.